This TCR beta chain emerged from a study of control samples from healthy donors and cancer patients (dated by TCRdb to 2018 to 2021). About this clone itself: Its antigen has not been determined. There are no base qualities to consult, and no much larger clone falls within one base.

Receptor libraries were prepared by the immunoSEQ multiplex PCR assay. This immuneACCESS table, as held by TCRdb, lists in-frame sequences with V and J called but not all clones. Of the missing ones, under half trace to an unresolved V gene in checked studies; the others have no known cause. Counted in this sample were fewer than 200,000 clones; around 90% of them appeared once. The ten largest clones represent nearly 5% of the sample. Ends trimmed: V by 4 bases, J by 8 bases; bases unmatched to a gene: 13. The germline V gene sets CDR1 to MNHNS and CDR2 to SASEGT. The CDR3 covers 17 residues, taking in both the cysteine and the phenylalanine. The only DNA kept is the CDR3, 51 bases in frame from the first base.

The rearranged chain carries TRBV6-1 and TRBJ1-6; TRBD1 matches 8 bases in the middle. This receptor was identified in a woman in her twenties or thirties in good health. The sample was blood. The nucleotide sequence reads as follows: TGTGCCAGCAGTGGCCCCTCAGGGGGCGTTTTAGATTCACCCCTCCACTTT. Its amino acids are CASSGPSGGVLDSPLHF.